This note documents a single T cell receptor (beta chain) sequence. This sample stems from a study of cytomegalovirus exposure and HLA in healthy donors. This CDR3 is 15 amino acids long. V shed 4 bases, J shed 4 bases, and the junction held 8 bases outside the gene matches. CDR1 is SGHRS and CDR2 is YFSETQ in the germline V gene. The primer mix had 60 Vbeta and 13 Jbeta primers. The method was immunoSEQ multiplex PCR; TCRdb's version includes in-frame clones alone and lacks a portion of them. The sample records approximately 180,000 clones, under 90% being singletons. The specimen was PBMCs. This clonotype originated in a man younger than 45 in good health and CMV-seropositive. V usage is TRBV5-1 and J usage is TRBJ1-1; 9 nucleotides agree with TRBD1. CDR3 protein: CASSDGTGRGTEAFF. The CDR3 DNA is TGCGCCAGCAGCGACGGGACAGGGAGAGGCACTGAAGCTTTCTTT.